The present T cell receptor (beta chain) was sequenced within a study of OX40 agonist ivuxolimab in advanced cancers. The protocol was immunoSEQ multiplex PCR, while the TCRdb copy is restricted to in-frame clones and leaves out a portion. The data show 50,000 to 75,000 clones, 85% to 90% seen once. Points from the study as a whole: Relative to CD4+, CD8+ T cells held more expanded clones on average. Expanded peripheral T cell antigen specificity was not determined. Dose levels from 0.1 to 3.0 mg/kg saw CD4+ and CD8+ blood T cells expand clonally by week 6.

The germline V gene encodes CDR1 GTSNPN and CDR2 SVGIG (reference sequence). This CDR3 has 13 amino acids. Trimming removed 5 bases from V and 1 base from J, with 8 bases in between. Notes on this clone: Its antigen remains unknown.

The chain carries TRBV30 and TRBJ1-4; tentative D call: TRBD1 (5 bases). This TCR came from an adult with an advanced solid tumor such as melanoma, head and neck, liver or kidney cancer. The sample was CD4+ or CD8+ T cells sorted from blood, taken in a trial of the OX40 agonist ivuxolimab. CDR3 nucleotides: TGTGCCTGGCTAGGGGAAACTAATGAAAAACTGTTTTTT. Protein product: CAWLGETNEKLFF. The whole variable domain, remainder taken from reference TRBV30 and TRBJ1-4, is SQTIHQWPATLVQPVGSPLSLECTVEGTSNPNLYWYRQAAGRGLQLLFYSVGIGQISSEVPQNLSASRPQDRQFILSSKKLLLSDSGFYLCAWLGETNEKLFFGSGTQLSVL.